Following are 16 T cell receptor beta chains from one sample sequenced in a study of cytomegalovirus exposure and HLA in healthy donors. PCR used 60 Vbeta primers and 13 Jbeta primers. The assay was immunoSEQ multiplex PCR, and TCRdb's table has in-frame clones only and misses some. Counted here are 240,000 or so clones, roughly 87% occurring once; the ten biggest clones make up 5.4%. The sample taken for sequencing was PBMCs. These TCRs come from a woman aged 40 to 50 in good health and CMV-seropositive.

This sequence joins TRBV21-1 and TRBJ2-6; the table calls TRBD1, which could not be checked here. TRBV21-1 is designated a pseudogene. The CDR3 sequence is 18 residues long. This CDR3 reads CASSKYSLRDRAFNVLTF. The CDR3 region has the DNA TGTGCCAGCAGCAAATACTCCCTCCGGGACAGGGCATTTAACGTCCTGACTTTC.

This rearrangement joins TRBV30 to TRBJ2-7, with 8 bases that match TRBD2. The germline V gene has CDR1 GTSNPN and CDR2 SVGIG (reference sequence). V was pared by 7 bases and J by 5 bases, with 7 bases of the junction left unmatched. The CDR3 is 12 residues long. The CDR3 DNA reads as TGTGCCTACGGGAGGGTGATGAACGAGCAGTACTTC. It codes for CAYGRVMNEQYF.

V gene TRBV25-1 combines with J gene TRBJ2-1, with D maybe TRBD1 (5 bases). This CDR3 has 14 residues. Germline-derived CDR1 and CDR2 are MGHDK and SYGVNS. Trimming shortened V by 5 bases and J by 7 bases, and 15 bases separated the two germline ends. In DNA, the CDR3 is TGTGCCAGCAGTCCCAGCCCGACAGATAATGAGCAGTTCTTC. Its protein product is CASSPSPTDNEQFF.

This chain joins TRBV12-5 and TRBJ1-1; D call uncertain. CDR1 LGHNT and CDR2 FRNRAP come from the germline V gene. The CDR3 loop spans 14 amino acids. V was shortened by 3 bases and J by 1 base, with 9 bases between the two germline ends. Here the CDR3 reads CASGFYPPNTEAFF. CDR3 sequence (DNA): TGTGCTAGTGGTTTCTACCCACCGAACACTGAAGCTTTCTTT.

The gene calls are TRBV9 and TRBJ2-5; the match to TRBD2 covers 7 bases. The CDR3 sequence is 15 residues long. Germline assignment: CDR1 SGDLS and CDR2 YYNGEE. The junction had 11 bases not matched to a gene; V was cut back by 4 bases and J by 5 bases. CDR3 loop: CASSPLLGLSETQYF. CDR3 nucleotides: TGTGCCAGCAGCCCCCTTTTGGGACTATCTGAGACCCAGTACTTC.

V usage is TRBV5-1 and J usage is TRBJ2-3; 9 positions agree with TRBD2. The germline CDR1 and CDR2 sequences are SGHRS and YFSETQ. The ends lost 4 bases at V and 2 bases at J; junction bases unmatched: 8. This CDR3 spans 16 amino acids. CDR3 region: CASSQLRTSDTDTQYF. The CDR3 nucleotides read TGCGCCAGCAGCCAGCTCCGGACTAGCGACACAGATACGCAGTATTTT.

The chain joins TRBV29-1 to TRBJ2-5; TRBD2 matches at 8 bases. The V gene end was trimmed by 3 bases and the J gene end by 5 bases; junction bases not matched to a gene: 5. The CDR3 is 13 amino acids. Germline V gene lookup returns CDR1 SQVTM and CDR2 ANQGSEA. The DNA for the CDR3 is TGCAGCGTTGAGCCAGTAGCGGGGGAGACCCAGTACTTC. It codes for CSVEPVAGETQYF.

This chain links TRBV2 with TRBJ2-7; 8 positions agree with TRBD1. Germline V gene lookup returns CDR1 SNHLY and CDR2 FYNNEI. The length of the CDR3 is 17 residues. V lost 8 bases, J lost 3 bases, and 18 bases stayed unmatched. The CDR3 region has the DNA TGTGCCAGCGGAACCCTTACCGGGACAGGAAGGTTCTACGAGCAGTACTTC. The encoded protein is CASGTLTGTGRFYEQYF.

V gene TRBV15 combines with J gene TRBJ2-7, with a weak D call TRBD1 (7 bases). This CDR3 is 15 amino acids long. CDR1 LNHNV and CDR2 YYDKDF come from the germline V gene (reference sequence). Deletions cut 1 base from V and 4 bases from J, with 14 bases between. CDR3 amino acids: CATSRAGGGGYEQYF. CDR3 in DNA: TGTGCCACCAGCAGAGCTGGAGGGGGCGGTTACGAGCAGTACTTC.

There are a few counts of this clone. CDR3 residues: CASSPQASGRANEQFF. DNA for the CDR3: TGCGCCAGCAGCCCCCAAGCCAGCGGGAGGGCGAATGAGCAGTTCTTC. The J gene is TRBJ2-1, the V gene TRBV4-3, with 10 bases fitting TRBD2. The junction had 10 bases not matched to a gene; V was cut back by 4 bases and J by 7 bases. The CDR3 contains 16 residues. The germline V gene encodes CDR1 LGHNA and CDR2 YSLEER.

V usage is TRBV2 and J usage is TRBJ2-5, with 8 bases matching TRBD2. CDR1 is SNHLY, CDR2 FYNNEI, per germline. The ends lost 5 bases at V and 5 bases at J; junction bases unmatched: 10. The CDR3 contains 15 residues. Here the CDR3 reads CASSRLAPQVETQYF. DNA for the CDR3: TGTGCCAGCAGTCGACTAGCGCCTCAGGTTGAGACCCAGTACTTC.

The chain links TRBV30 to TRBJ1-2; 9 bases match TRBD1. V gave up 2 bases and J gave up 4 bases; unmatched junction bases: 23. There are 20 residues in the CDR3. Germline V gene lookup returns CDR1 GTSNPN and CDR2 SVGIG (reference sequence). CDR3 nucleotides: TGTGCCTGGAGTCATATCTTTCAGTGGGGACAGGGCCACCAATTCTATGGCTACACCTTC. This encodes CAWSHIFQWGQGHQFYGYTF.

This chain links TRBV10-3 with TRBJ2-7, with D tentatively TRBD2 (5 bases). V was trimmed by 2 bases and J by 5 bases, leaving 7 bases between them. The CDR3 loop spans 12 amino acids. Germline V lookup: CDR1 ENHRY, CDR2 SYGVKD. Here the CDR3 reads CAISETGNEQYF. The CDR3 nucleotides read TGTGCCATCAGTGAGACGGGGAACGAGCAGTACTTC.

This chain joins TRBV4-2 and TRBJ1-3, with 10 positions matching TRBD1. The CDR3 consists of 17 residues. Germline V gives CDR1 LGHNA, CDR2 YNFKEQ. Unmatched junction bases numbered 4, after V lost 2 bases and J lost 0 bases. In DNA, the CDR3 is TGTGCCAGCAGCCAAAGACAGGGGGCCTACTCTGGAAACACCATATATTTT. Protein: CASSQRQGAYSGNTIYF.

This clone came up once. The chain is built from TRBV10-2 and TRBJ2-3; 10 nucleotides match TRBD2. The CDR3 extends over 15 amino acids. Germline V lookup: CDR1 WSHSY, CDR2 SAAADI. V shed 2 bases, J shed 5 bases, and the junction held 4 bases outside the gene matches. The CDR3 protein is CASSESGRAGDTQYF. The CDR3 DNA is TGCGCCAGCAGTGAGAGCGGGAGGGCCGGAGATACGCAGTATTTT.

This clone was observed a single time. This rearrangement joins TRBV9 to TRBJ1-1; D gene unclear. The CDR3 has 14 amino acids. Trimming left V 4 bases short and J 1 base short, with 11 bases between. The V gene's germline CDR1 is SGDLS and CDR2 YYNGEE. The CDR3 bases are TGTGCCAGCAGCCCCGCGCGTAGGAACACTGAAGCTTTCTTT. It codes for CASSPARRNTEAFF.